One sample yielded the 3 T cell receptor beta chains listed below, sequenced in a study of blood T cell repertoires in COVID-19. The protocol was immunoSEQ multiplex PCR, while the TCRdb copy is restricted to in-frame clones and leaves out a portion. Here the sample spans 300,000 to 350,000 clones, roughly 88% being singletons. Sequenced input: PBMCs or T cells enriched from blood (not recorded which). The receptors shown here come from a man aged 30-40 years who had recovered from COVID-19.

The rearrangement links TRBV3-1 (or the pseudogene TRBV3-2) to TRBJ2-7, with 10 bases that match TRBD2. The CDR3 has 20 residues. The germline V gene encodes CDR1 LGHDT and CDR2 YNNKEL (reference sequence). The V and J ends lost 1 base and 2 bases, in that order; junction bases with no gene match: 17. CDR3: CASSQVGGLAKGMAAYEQYF. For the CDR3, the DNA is TGTGCCAGCAGCCAAGTCGGGGGACTAGCGAAAGGAATGGCAGCCTACGAGCAGTACTTC.

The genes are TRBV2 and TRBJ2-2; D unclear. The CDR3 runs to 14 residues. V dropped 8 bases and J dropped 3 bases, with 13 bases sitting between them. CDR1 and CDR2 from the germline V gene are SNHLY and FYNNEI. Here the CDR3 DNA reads TGTGCCAGCGGAGAAGTCCCTTACACCGGGGAGCTGTTTTTT. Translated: CASGEVPYTGELFF. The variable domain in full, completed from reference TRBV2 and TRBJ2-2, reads EPEVTQTPSHQVTQMGQEVILRCVPISNHLYFYWYRQILGQKVEFLVSFYNNEISEKSEIFDDQFSVERPDGSNFTLKIRSTKLEDSAMYFCASGEVPYTGELFFGEGSRLTVL.

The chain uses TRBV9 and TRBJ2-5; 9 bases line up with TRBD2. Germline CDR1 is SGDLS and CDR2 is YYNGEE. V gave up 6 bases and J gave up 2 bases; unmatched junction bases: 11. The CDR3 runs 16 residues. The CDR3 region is CASMKGLAGLQETQYF. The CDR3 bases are TGTGCCAGCATGAAGGGGCTAGCGGGGTTACAAGAGACCCAGTACTTC. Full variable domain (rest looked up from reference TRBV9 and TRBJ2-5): DSGVTQTPKHLITATGQRVTLRCSPRSGDLSVYWYQQSLDQGLQFLIQYYNGEERAKGNILERFSAQQFPDLHSELNLSSLELGDSALYFCASMKGLAGLQETQYFGPGTRLLVL.